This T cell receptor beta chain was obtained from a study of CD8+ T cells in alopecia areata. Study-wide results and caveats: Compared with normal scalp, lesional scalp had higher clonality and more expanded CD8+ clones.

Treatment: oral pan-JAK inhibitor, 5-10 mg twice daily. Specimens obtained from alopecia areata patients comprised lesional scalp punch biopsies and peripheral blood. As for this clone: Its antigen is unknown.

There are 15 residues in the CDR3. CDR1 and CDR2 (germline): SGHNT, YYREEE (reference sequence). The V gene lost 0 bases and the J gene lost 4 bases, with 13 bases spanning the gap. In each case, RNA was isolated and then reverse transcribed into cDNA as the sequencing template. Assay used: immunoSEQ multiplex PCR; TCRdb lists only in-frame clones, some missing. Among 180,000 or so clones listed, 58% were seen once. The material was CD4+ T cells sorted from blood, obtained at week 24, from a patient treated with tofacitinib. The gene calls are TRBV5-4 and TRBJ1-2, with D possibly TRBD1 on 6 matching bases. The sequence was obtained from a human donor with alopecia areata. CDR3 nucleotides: TGTGCCAGCAGCTTGGCCGGACAGCTTGGCTATGGCTACACCTTC. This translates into CASSLAGQLGYGYTF.